The sequence of this T cell receptor beta chain was determined in a study of T cells in Graves' hyperthyroidism and ophthalmopathy (dated by TCRdb to between 2018 and 2020). General notes on the study: Peripheral blood was collected at initial diagnosis, before any treatment. TCR V-J signatures able to tell the groups apart were searched for in a discovery cohort of some 97 patients, of whom over 40 had Graves' ophthalmopathy and some 60 had stable Graves' hyperthyroidism. Whether ophthalmopathy could be predicted prospectively was tested in an independent validation cohort made up of 18 to 20 hyperthyroidism patients plus 17 patients who later progressed to ophthalmopathy. The approximately 100 discovery patients were divided at random into training and test sets in a 7:3 ratio. In addition, the study compared T-cell repertoires in thyroid tissue and in blood from roughly 6 Graves' hyperthyroidism patients. Once sampling was done, hyperthyroidism patients were given methimazole at a starting dose of 30 mg daily, whereas ophthalmopathy patients were given high-dose intravenous methylprednisolone. The paper describes TCR Vbeta CDR3 sequencing of some 130 peripheral blood samples, made up of fewer than 50 ophthalmopathy patients, around 78 hyperthyroidism patients and about 17 progressor patients.

With regard to this clonotype: Its antigen is currently not known. It may be a read error: a sequence one base away is much more abundant. In this CDR3 the conserved last residue, phenylalanine or tryptophan, is missing, so a read error is likely.

Graves' hyperthyroidism was defined as stable when no progression to ophthalmopathy occurred over 18 months of follow-up. Hyperthyroidism patients were newly diagnosed, had a disease duration of under 2 months, and were aged 18 to 65 years. The study excluded patients with uncontrolled infections, other autoimmune diseases, pregnancy or lactation. Diagnoses were based on clinical symptoms, serum thyroxine and TRAb, thyroid ultrasound and orbital computed tomography. PBMCs were separated from approximately 9.9 ml of fresh peripheral blood using Ficoll-Paque density gradient centrifugation. Total RNA was extracted with Trizol reagent, and quality was checked on an Agilent 2100 Bioanalyzer. The TCR beta CDR3 regions were amplified from RNA transcripts. The first round of RT-PCR for the TCR CDR3 was performed with the HTBI primer set and the Qiagen OneStep RT-PCR kit. A second multiplex PCR round built the libraries, followed by size selection and purification. Paired-end sequencing of the libraries was performed with 100 bp reads on an Illumina HiSeq2000. Regarding the original processing steps: SOAPnuke was used to process the raw data, removing reads that contained adapters or uncalled bases, had a mean Phred below 15, or lacked an exact match to the constant primer or identifier. COPE v1.2.5 was used to merge the high-quality paired reads, and each unique nucleotide sequence was defined as a clonotype. Clonotypes were aligned to IMGT TRBV, TRBD and TRBJ reference segments using MiTCR v1.1. Only V-J combinations with frequency above 0.0001, covering about 99% of repertoires, were analysed. A TCS score was defined as the ratio of F50 (clonal expansion) to E x V (chaos), with BLOSUM62-based TCRdist applied between CDR3 peptides within each V-J. Welch's t-statistics and random forest reduced roughly 540 V-J features to about 12, which were used in a naive Bayes classifier (R e1071). Clones were called with MiXCR by TCRdb after fastp trimmed the public reads at Q25, and only in-frame beta chains were retained. Under each unique CDR3 protein, matching rows form one entry showing the most common genes and DNA. TCRdb, not the authors, supplied the V and J calls. The sample has about 560,000 distinct CDR3 sequences on record, approximately 15% of them singletons. Clones ranked in the top ten supply about 20% of the sample.

Trimming at the junction amounts to 7 bases on V and 7 bases on J, and the germline ends lie 19 bases apart. CDR1 and CDR2, looked up from the germline V gene, are SNHLY and FYNNEI. The CDR3 totals 14 residues, both ends included. Only the CDR3 DNA is retained, 42 bases long and in frame from the first base. Findings and caveats that apply to the study as a whole: In validation, progression to ophthalmopathy was predicted by the model with nearly 71% sensitivity and roughly 76% specificity, a median of around 6.5 months before onset. Most expanded thyroid clonotypes (frequency above 0.001) were also detected in blood, suggesting blood repertoires may reflect thyroid immune responses. Ophthalmopathy was separated from stable hyperthyroidism by a 13 V-J signature model, with about 88% sensitivity and about 81% specificity obtained in cross-validation and 80%/75% obtained in testing. Sample size was not statistically predetermined, and investigators were not blinded to group allocation.

Sample: blood. The sequence derives from a woman aged 18 to 35 with Graves' hyperthyroidism. This chain joins TRBV2 to TRBJ1-2, with a tentative D gene TRBD1 over 5 matching bases. Here is the DNA: TGTGCCAGCAAAGTGACAGACAACCACTTTGGCTACACCCTC. This sequence encodes CASKVTDNHFGYTL.